This is a list of T cell receptor beta chains from one sample in a study of shared clonotypes between healthy human individuals. Clones were sequenced by immunoSEQ multiplex PCR, and TCRdb holds only the in-frame ones, with some missing. The sample has some 2.1 million clones; about 95% are singletons. Sequenced material: naive CD8+ T cells sorted from blood. The receptors were gathered from a man aged 18 to 35 in good health. The CDR3 runs from the conserved cysteine through the conserved F or W. The D gene is left open where the match is weak. Some rows mark clone size as missing; the rest say once, few, many or name a class of expanded clone.

len	j_gene	abundance	d_gene	v_gene	CDR3nt	CDR3aa
15	TRBJ2-7	.	TRBD1	TRBV4-1	TGCGCCAGCAGCCAGGAGGGGGACAGGGCCAACGAGCAGTACTTC	CASSQEGDRANEQYF
15	TRBJ1-2	.	.	TRBV4-3	TGCGCCAGCAGCCAAGATTCGCGGGGTTTGTATGGCTACACCTTC	CASSQDSRGLYGYTF
19	TRBJ1-2	once	.	TRBV7-9	TGTGCCAGCAGCTCCGAATATGACGGTTTTTTTTTAGGAGGAGTCGGCTACACCTTC	CASSSEYDGFFLGGVGYTF
13	TRBJ1-1	.	.	TRBV6-1	TGTGCCAGCAGTGAAGTAGGGAACACTGAAGCTTTCTTT	CASSEVGNTEAFF
15	TRBJ2-7	.	.	TRBV4-1	TGCGCCAGCAGCCAAGAGCAGGGAAGCGGGTACGAGCAGTACTTC	CASSQEQGSGYEQYF
13	TRBJ2-1	.	TRBD1	TRBV5-4	TGTGCCAGCGATAGACAGGGGGAGGGTGAGCAGTTCTTC	CASDRQGEGEQFF
16	TRBJ2-1	.	.	TRBV7-8	TGTGCCAGCAGCTTAGCGTTTATAGGTGGGTACAATGAGCAGTTCTTC	CASSLAFIGGYNEQFF
13	TRBJ1-2	.	.	TRBV5-5	TGTGCCAGCAGCTTGGACAGGTTCTATGGCTACACCTTC	CASSLDRFYGYTF
16	TRBJ1-3	.	TRBD1	TRBV4-1	TGCGCCAGCAGCCAAGATGGAGAGGGGGCCGGAAACACCATATATTTT	CASSQDGEGAGNTIYF
15	TRBJ2-7	.	TRBD2	TRBV6-6	TGTGCCAGCAGTTACTCTGATCCTAGCGGCTACGAGCAGTACTTC	CASSYSDPSGYEQYF
14	TRBJ2-5	once	.	TRBV5-6	TGTGCCAGCAGCTTGGACCTAGCCCAAGAGACCCAGTACTTC	CASSLDLAQETQYF
14	TRBJ2-5	.	TRBD2	TRBV27	TGTGCCAGCAGTTGGGGGGGGAACCAAGAGACCCAGTACTTC	CASSWGGNQETQYF
13	TRBJ2-7	few	.	TRBV18	TGTGCCAGCTCACCAGGGACGACCAGCATGAAGTACTTC	CASSPGTTSMKYF
17	TRBJ2-2	.	.	TRBV11-2	TGTGCCAGCAGCTTAGATAGTCCCGAGGCCAACACCGGGGAGCTGTTTTTT	CASSLDSPEANTGELFF
16	TRBJ2-1	.	.	TRBV27	TGTGCCAGCGGCCAACCGGGGACACCGGCGGACGCTGAGCAGTTCTTC	CASGQPGTPADAEQFF
11	TRBJ2-7	.	.	TRBV29-1	TGCAGCGTTGCGCTCGCCGGAGAGCAGTACTTC	CSVALAGEQYF
15	TRBJ2-7	.	TRBD1	TRBV2	TGTGCCAGCAGTGATCCGCTGGACAGGGCCTACGAGCAGTACTTC	CASSDPLDRAYEQYF
14	TRBJ2-7	.	.	TRBV6-1	TGTGCCAGCAGTGAAGTAGGGGTGAACTACGAGCAGTACTTC	CASSEVGVNYEQYF
16	TRBJ2-5	.	.	TRBV10-3	TGTGCCATCAGTGAGTCGAAGGGACGCGCCCAAGAGACCCAGTACTTC	CAISESKGRAQETQYF
15	TRBJ2-5	.	TRBD2	TRBV9	TGTGCCAGCAGCGTAGCACTAGCGGGGCAAGAGACCCAGTACTTC	CASSVALAGQETQYF
14	TRBJ1-1	.	.	TRBV28	TGTGCCAGCAGAGATTACGGGACGAACACTGAAGCTTTCTTT	CASRDYGTNTEAFF
16	TRBJ2-1	.	TRBD2	TRBV27	TGTGCCACCCGAACTAGCGGGGACTACTCCTACAATGAGCAGTTCTTC	CATRTSGDYSYNEQFF
18	TRBJ2-1	.	TRBD2	TRBV7-9	TGTGCCAGCAGCTTAGGGACTAGCGGACTTAGCTCCTACAATGAGCAGTTCTTC	CASSLGTSGLSSYNEQFF
14	TRBJ1-1	.	.	TRBV6-1	TGTGCCAGCACTCGGGGGGGGCGGAACACTGAAGCTTTCTTT	CASTRGGRNTEAFF
14	TRBJ2-5	.	TRBD1	TRBV28	TGTGCCAGCAGTGGGACAGGAGCTCAAGAGACCCAGTACTTC	CASSGTGAQETQYF
13	TRBJ2-2	.	.	TRBV4-1	TGCGCCAGCAGCCAAGTTATTGCCGGGGAGCTGTTTTTT	CASSQVIAGELFF
14	TRBJ2-7	.	TRBD2	TRBV4-2	TGTGCCAGCAGCCTTAGCGGGATGAGCAACGAGCAGTACTTC	CASSLSGMSNEQYF
17	TRBJ2-7	.	.	TRBV14	TGTGCCAGCAGCCAAGTTGGGTGGGCGGACACTCAGGTCGAGCAGTACTTC	CASSQVGWADTQVEQYF
15	TRBJ2-7	.	.	TRBV4-1	TGCGCCAGCAGCCAAGGGGTGAACGGAGGCTACGAGCAGTACTTC	CASSQGVNGGYEQYF
15	TRBJ1-1	.	TRBD1	TRBV28	TGTGCCAGCAGACCCACAGGGGGCGCGTGGACTGAAGCTTTCTTT	CASRPTGGAWTEAFF
13	TRBJ1-2	.	.	TRBV7-3	TGTGCCAGCAGCTTGGAGGCGGGCTATGGCTACACCTTC	CASSLEAGYGYTF
14	TRBJ2-2	.	.	TRBV5-4	TGTGCCAGCAGCTTTTGGACTGCCACCGGGGAGCTGTTTTTT	CASSFWTATGELFF
16	TRBJ1-5	.	.	TRBV4-3	TGCGCCAGCAGCCAAGAAATGGCAGGGGGCAATCAGCCCCAGCATTTT	CASSQEMAGGNQPQHF
15	TRBJ2-3	.	TRBD1	TRBV4-1	TGCGCCAGCAGCCATCAGGGGGCGATCACAGATACGCAGTATTTT	CASSHQGAITDTQYF
13	TRBJ2-7	.	.	TRBV4-1	TGCGCCAGCAGCGATGAAGAACTATCCGAGCAGTACTTC	CASSDEELSEQYF
13	TRBJ1-6	.	.	TRBV10-2	TGCGCCAGTAACCGGGGCTATAATTCACCCCTCCACTTT	CASNRGYNSPLHF
13	TRBJ2-7	.	.	TRBV2	TGTGCCAGCAGTTCGGGTCCGACCTACGAGCAGTACTTC	CASSSGPTYEQYF
18	TRBJ2-7	once	.	TRBV4-3	TGCGCCAGCAGCCAAGACCCACCCCCCCAGGGCATTAGCTACGAGCAGTACTTC	CASSQDPPPQGISYEQYF
14	TRBJ2-7	.	.	TRBV6-5	TGTGCCAGCAGCGAGACGGGACCTTCCTACGAGCAGTACTTC	CASSETGPSYEQYF
14	TRBJ2-1	.	.	TRBV5-1	TGCGCCAGCAGCTTCGGGAGCTCCTACAATGAGCAGTTCTTC	CASSFGSSYNEQFF
15	TRBJ2-5	.	.	TRBV27	TGTGCCAGCAGTTTAACAGTAACGGCAATGGAGACCCAGTACTTC	CASSLTVTAMETQYF
13	TRBJ2-1	.	.	TRBV6-5	TGTGCCAGCAGCCCCGGAGACTACAATGAGCAGTTCTTC	CASSPGDYNEQFF
14	TRBJ2-7	.	TRBD1	TRBV11-2	TGTGCCAGCAGCTTAGGGACAGGGAGTGGCGAGCAGTACTTC	CASSLGTGSGEQYF
14	TRBJ2-2	.	.	TRBV9	TGTGCCAGCAGCAGTACCCCGAACACCGGGGAGCTGTTTTTT	CASSSTPNTGELFF
18	TRBJ2-5	.	TRBD2	TRBV7-6	TGTGCCAGCAGCTCGACCGGGACTAGCGGATACTTTCACCAGACCCAGTACTTC	CASSSTGTSGYFHQTQYF
16	TRBJ1-1	.	.	TRBV10-3	TGTGCCATCAGTGAGTCGGATGAGGTGGTTAACACTGAAGCTTTCTTT	CAISESDEVVNTEAFF
16	TRBJ2-7	.	TRBD1	TRBV10-3	TGTGCCATCAGTGAGTCTAGGACAGGGCTCTCCTACGAGCAGTACTTC	CAISESRTGLSYEQYF
13	TRBJ2-1	once	.	TRBV5-1	TGCGCCAGCAGCAGCACAGGGTACAATGAGCAGTTCTTC	CASSSTGYNEQFF
15	TRBJ1-5	.	TRBD1	TRBV6-5	TGTGCCAGCAGTTCGGACAGGGAGAGCAATCAGCCCCAGCATTTT	CASSSDRESNQPQHF
8	TRBJ1-2	.	.	TRBV11-2	TGTGCCAGCAGCGGTCACACCTTC	CASSGHTF
13	TRBJ2-7	.	.	TRBV14	TGTGCCAGCAACGAACTAAGTCACTACGAGCAGTACTTC	CASNELSHYEQYF
16	TRBJ2-7	.	TRBD1	TRBV6-5	TGTGCCAGCAGTTACTTCCCCCTACAGGGGGGCTACGAGCAGTACTTC	CASSYFPLQGGYEQYF
15	TRBJ2-3	once	.	TRBV4-1	TGCGCCAGCAGCCTAGACTTATTTAGCACAGATACGCAGTATTTT	CASSLDLFSTDTQYF
16	TRBJ2-1	.	TRBD2	TRBV11-2	TGTGCCAGCAGCTTAGTAGGTAGCGGGGGGTACAATGAGCAGTTCTTC	CASSLVGSGGYNEQFF